The 4 T cell receptor beta chains listed next were all sequenced from one sample in a study of read filtering for tumor transcriptome and immune sequencing. From roughly 390 ng of RNA, a library with molecular barcoded alpha/delta and beta/gamma adaptors was made. TCRdb reanalysed the reads using MiXCR and keeps one entry per CDR3 protein. The sample lists more than 35,000 distinct CDR3 sequences, around 11% seen once, with approximately 30% in the top ten. The sample taken for sequencing was a population of CD138-negative cells sorted from bone marrow. These receptors came from a donor aged 40 or over with multiple myeloma.

The genes are TRBV18 and TRBJ2-5, with D tentatively TRBD2 (6 bases). The V and J ends lost 0 bases and 3 bases respectively, with 8 bases between them. The germline V gene has CDR1 KGHSH and CDR2 LQKENI. The CDR3 totals 14 residues. This chain's CDR3 is CASSPPWGEETQYF. The DNA of the CDR3 is TGTGCCAGCTCACCACCCTGGGGGGAAGAGACCCAGTACTTC.

This clonotype was seen repeatedly, ten times or more. The chain's CDR3 is CASRLAGVIEQFF. CDR3 bases: TGTGCCAGTCGATTAGCGGGGGTGATTGAGCAGTTCTTC. V and J are TRBV2 and TRBJ2-1; 9 nucleotides agree with TRBD2. V was clipped by 9 bases and J by 9 bases; unmatched bases: 9. From germline, CDR1 is SNHLY and CDR2 FYNNEI. This CDR3 spans 13 amino acids.

This clonotype showed up many times. The chain links TRBV5-1 to TRBJ1-4; possibly TRBD1 for D (6 bases). Trimming stripped 4 bases from V and 8 bases from J, with 15 bases between. CDR3 size: 14 residues. Germline V gene data show CDR1 as SGHRS and CDR2 as YFSETQ. This CDR3 is CASSLQGTREKLFF. CDR3 sequence (DNA): TGCGCCAGCAGCCTACAGGGCACGAGAGAAAAACTGTTTTTT.

V and J are TRBV29-1 and TRBJ1-5; D is uncertain. The CDR3 sequence is 13 residues long. The germline CDR1 and CDR2 sequences are SQVTM and ANQGSEA. V shed 4 bases and J shed 4 bases, with 11 bases lying between them. The CDR3 DNA sequence: TGCAGCGTTGGAATAGGGTTTAATCAGCCCCAGCATTTT. This codes for CSVGIGFNQPQHF. The whole variable domain, remainder taken from reference TRBV29-1 and TRBJ1-5, is SAVISQKPSRDICQRGTSLTIQCQVDSQVTMMFWYRQQPGQSLTLIATANQGSEATYESGFVIDKFPISRPNLTFSTLTVSNMSPEDSSIYLCSVGIGFNQPQHFGDGTRLSIL.